The rows below give T cell receptor beta chains drawn from one sample of a study of T cell repertoires in cytomegalovirus infection. A single record per CDR3 protein comes from TCRdb applying MiXCR to the reads. The table records around 490,000 distinct CDR3 sequences, more than 25% of them present only once. Sequencing was carried out using PBMCs. These TCRs come from a human donor in good health (CMV status not recorded). Some clones in this sample may be carry-over from other donors' samples. The CDR3 runs from the conserved cysteine through the conserved F or W. The D gene is left open where the match is weak. Rows give clone size only sometimes, using once, few, many, or a class for an expanded clone.

TRBV5-1	TRBJ2-3	TRBD2	-	CASSPGLAGPSTDTQYF	TGCGCCAGCAGCCCGGGACTAGCGGGACCTAGCACAGATACGCAGTATTTT
TRBV19	TRBJ1-4	-	-	CASRASGPLANEKLFF	TGTGCCAGTAGAGCCAGCGGACCGCTTGCTAATGAAAAACTGTTTTTT
TRBV20-1	TRBJ2-7	TRBD1	-	CSVPDRADEQYF	TGCAGTGTACCGGACAGGGCCGACGAGCAGTACTTC
TRBV10-2	TRBJ1-1	-	-	CASSETIGRDTEAFF	TGCGCCAGCAGTGAGACCATAGGCAGGGACACTGAAGCTTTCTTT
TRBV5-1	TRBJ1-4	TRBD1	-	CASSLVGQSEKLFF	TGCGCCAGCAGCTTGGTGGGACAGTCCGAAAAACTGTTTTTT
TRBV7-2	TRBJ1-2	-	-	CASSSRVYGYTF	TGTGCCAGCAGCTCTCGGGTCTATGGCTACACCTTC
TRBV7-6	TRBJ2-3	TRBD1	many	CASSRRQGATDTQYF	TGTGCCAGCAGCCGGCGACAGGGGGCCACAGATACGCAGTATTTT
TRBV12-3/TRBV12-4	TRBJ2-2	-	once	CASSFLGAPGELFF	TGTGCCAGCAGTTTTTTGGGGGCTCCCGGGGAGCTGTTTTTT
TRBV6-6	TRBJ1-6	-	-	CASRFWTAPSYNSPLHF	TGTGCCAGCAGATTCTGGACTGCCCCTTCCTATAATTCACCCCTCCACTTT
TRBV19	TRBJ2-1	TRBD2	-	CASSALTSGSGGSYNEQFF	TGTGCCAGTAGCGCTTTGACTAGCGGGAGTGGAGGCTCCTACAATGAGCAGTTCTTC
TRBV19	TRBJ2-2	TRBD2	-	CASSGLARSAGELFF	TGTGCCAGTAGTGGACTAGCGAGATCGGCCGGGGAGCTGTTTTTT
TRBV7-9	TRBJ2-2	TRBD1	-	CASSLGQVGELFF	TGTGCCAGCAGCTTGGGACAGGTCGGGGAGCTGTTTTTT
TRBV28	TRBJ2-3	TRBD2	few	CASSLLGGGTDTQYF	TGTGCCAGCAGTTTACTGGGGGGGGGCACAGATACGCAGTATTTT
TRBV6-2/TRBV6-3	TRBJ2-1	-	-	CASSYERGLSYNEQFF	TGTGCCAGCAGTTACGAGCGAGGGTTATCCTACAATGAGCAGTTCTTC
TRBV5-4	TRBJ2-5	TRBD1	-	CASSYPGGETQYF	TGTGCCAGCAGCTATCCAGGGGGAGAGACCCAGTACTTC
TRBV20-1	TRBJ1-5	-	few	CSAKPVTNQNQPQHF	TGCAGTGCTAAACCCGTGACAAATCAAAATCAGCCCCAGCATTTT
TRBV15	TRBJ2-5	-	few	CATSRRRRYQETQYF	TGTGCCACCAGCAGAAGACGGCGGTACCAAGAGACCCAGTACTTC
TRBV11-2	TRBJ1-5	-	many	CASSLGPRQPQHF	TGTGCCAGCAGCTTGGGGCCCAGGCAGCCCCAGCATTTT
TRBV11-2	TRBJ2-4	TRBD2	-	CASSLETRTSGTALAKNIQYF	TGTGCCAGCAGCTTAGAAACCCGGACTAGCGGGACCGCACTAGCCAAAAACATTCAGTACTTC
TRBV25-1	TRBJ1-4	-	-	CASSATVSNEKLFF	TGTGCCAGCAGTGCGACAGTTTCTAATGAAAAACTGTTTTTT
TRBV5-1	TRBJ2-7	-	few	CASSLDGVSYEQYF	TGCGCCAGCAGCTTGGACGGAGTCTCCTACGAGCAGTACTTC
TRBV7-9	TRBJ1-4	TRBD1	-	CASRGQGDRKLFF	TGTGCCAGCAGGGGACAGGGGGACAGGAAACTGTTTTTT
TRBV4-1	TRBJ2-7	TRBD2	-	CASSQVGLADSYEQYF	TGCGCCAGCAGCCAAGTGGGACTAGCGGACTCCTACGAGCAGTACTTC